This T cell receptor (beta chain) was obtained from a study of cytomegalovirus exposure and HLA in healthy donors. Researchers ran the PCR with 60 Vbeta and 13 Jbeta primers. Here immunoSEQ multiplex PCR was the method, and the copy in TCRdb shows in-frame clones only, minus some. The sample shows 210,000 or so clones, 78% of them seen only once. For this clone: Antigen specificity is unknown.

General study points: Fewer N-insertions (relative to the approximately 670-donor mean) were reportedly seen in an Asian-associated ancestry cluster in a later analysis.

Sequenced material: PBMCs. The sequence came from a boy aged 5-17 years in good health and CMV-seronegative.

CDR3 DNA sequence: TGCGCCAGCAGCACCATTCAACAGGGTCGGACTGAAGCTTTCTTT. Amino acid sequence: CASSTIQQGRTEAFF. The chain carries TRBV5-1 and TRBJ1-1; perhaps TRBD1 as D (6 bases). Trimming shortened V by 4 bases and J by 5 bases, and 18 bases separated the two germline ends. This CDR3 spans 15 amino acids. CDR1 is SGHRS, CDR2 YFSETQ, per germline.